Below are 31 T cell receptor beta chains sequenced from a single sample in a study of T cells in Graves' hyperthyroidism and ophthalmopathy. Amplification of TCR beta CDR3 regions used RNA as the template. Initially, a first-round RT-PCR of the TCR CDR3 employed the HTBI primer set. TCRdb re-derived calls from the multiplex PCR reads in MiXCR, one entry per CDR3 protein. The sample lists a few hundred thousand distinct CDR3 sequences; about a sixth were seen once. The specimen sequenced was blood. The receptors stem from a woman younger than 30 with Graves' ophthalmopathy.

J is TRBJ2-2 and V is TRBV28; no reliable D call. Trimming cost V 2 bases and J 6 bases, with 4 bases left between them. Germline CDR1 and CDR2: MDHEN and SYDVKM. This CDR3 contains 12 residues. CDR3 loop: CASSLQAGELFF. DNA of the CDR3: TGTGCCAGCAGTTTACAGGCCGGGGAGCTGTTTTTT.

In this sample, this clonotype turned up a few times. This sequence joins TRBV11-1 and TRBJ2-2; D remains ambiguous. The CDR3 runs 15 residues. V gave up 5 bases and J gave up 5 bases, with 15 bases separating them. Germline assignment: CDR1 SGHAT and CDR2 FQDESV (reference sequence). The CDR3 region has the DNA TGTGCCAGCAGCCTGACGAGGTTGGGGACCGGGGAGCTGTTTTTT. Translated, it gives CASSLTRLGTGELFF.

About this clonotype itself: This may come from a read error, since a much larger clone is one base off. CDR3 residues: CASSQLLSSSYNKQFF. CDR3 nucleotide sequence: TGTGCCAGCAGCCAATTACTGTCGAGCTCCTACAATAAGCAGTTCTTC. The chain combines TRBV14 with TRBJ2-1; D remains unclear. This CDR3 comprises 16 residues. Germline loops: CDR1 SGHDN, CDR2 FVKESK.

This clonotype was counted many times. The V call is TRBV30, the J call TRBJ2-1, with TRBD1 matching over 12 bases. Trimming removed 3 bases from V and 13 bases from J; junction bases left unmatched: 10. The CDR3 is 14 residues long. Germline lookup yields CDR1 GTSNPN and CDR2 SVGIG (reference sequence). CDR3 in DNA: TGTGCCTGGAGAGTTGGGACAGGGGGCCGTGGACAGTTCTTC. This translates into CAWRVGTGGRGQFF.

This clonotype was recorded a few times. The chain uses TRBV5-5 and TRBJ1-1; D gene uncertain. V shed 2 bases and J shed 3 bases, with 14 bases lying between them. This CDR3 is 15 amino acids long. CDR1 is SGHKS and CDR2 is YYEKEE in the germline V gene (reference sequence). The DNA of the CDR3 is TGTGCCAGCAGCTTTGGGGTCAGTGGGGACACTGAAGCTTTCTTT. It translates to CASSFGVSGDTEAFF.

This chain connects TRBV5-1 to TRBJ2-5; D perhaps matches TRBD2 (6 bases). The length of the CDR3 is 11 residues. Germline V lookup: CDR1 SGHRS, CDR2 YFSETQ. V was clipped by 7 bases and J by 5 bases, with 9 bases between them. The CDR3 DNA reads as TGCGCCAGCCTCGCGGGGGAGACCCAGTACTTC. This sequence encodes CASLAGETQYF.

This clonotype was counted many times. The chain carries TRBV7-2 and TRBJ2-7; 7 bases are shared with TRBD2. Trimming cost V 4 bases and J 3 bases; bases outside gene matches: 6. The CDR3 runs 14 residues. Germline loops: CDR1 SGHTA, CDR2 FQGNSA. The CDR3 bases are TGTGCCAGCAGCTCCCCGGGACTACGCTACGAGCAGTACTTC. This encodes CASSSPGLRYEQYF.

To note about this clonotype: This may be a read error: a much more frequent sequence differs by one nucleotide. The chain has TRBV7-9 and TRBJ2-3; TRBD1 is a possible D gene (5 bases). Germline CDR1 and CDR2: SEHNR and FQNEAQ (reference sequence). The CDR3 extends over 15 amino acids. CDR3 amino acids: CAGSFLSRVTDTQYF. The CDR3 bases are TGTGCCGGCAGCTTTTTATCCAGGGTCACAGATACGCAGTATTTT.

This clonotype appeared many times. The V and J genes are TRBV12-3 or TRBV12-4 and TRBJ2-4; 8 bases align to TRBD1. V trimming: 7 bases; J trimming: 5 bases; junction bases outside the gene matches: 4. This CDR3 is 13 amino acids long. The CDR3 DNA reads TGTGCCAGCACTAGGACAGGGCAAAACATTCAGTACTTC. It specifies CASTRTGQNIQYF.

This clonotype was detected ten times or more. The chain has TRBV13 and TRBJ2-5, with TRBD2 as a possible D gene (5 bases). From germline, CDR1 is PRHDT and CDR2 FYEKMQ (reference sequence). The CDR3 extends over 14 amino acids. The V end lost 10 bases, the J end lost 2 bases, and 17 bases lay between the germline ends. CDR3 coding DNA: TGTGCCACCTCGGACGGGAAGTCACAAGAGACCCAGTACTTC. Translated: CATSDGKSQETQYF.

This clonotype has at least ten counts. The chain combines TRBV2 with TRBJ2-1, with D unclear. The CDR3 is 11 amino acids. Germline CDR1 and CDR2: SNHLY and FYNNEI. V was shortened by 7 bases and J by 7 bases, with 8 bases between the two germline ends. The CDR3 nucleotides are TGTGCCAGCAATGGGGTTAATGAGCAGTTCTTC. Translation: CASNGVNEQFF.

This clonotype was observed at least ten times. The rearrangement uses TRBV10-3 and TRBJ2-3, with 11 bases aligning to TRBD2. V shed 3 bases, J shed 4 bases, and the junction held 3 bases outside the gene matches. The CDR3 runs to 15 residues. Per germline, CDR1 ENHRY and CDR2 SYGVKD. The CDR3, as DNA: TGTGCCATCAGTGAAAAACTAGCGGGAGCAGATACGCAGTATTTT. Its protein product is CAISEKLAGADTQYF.

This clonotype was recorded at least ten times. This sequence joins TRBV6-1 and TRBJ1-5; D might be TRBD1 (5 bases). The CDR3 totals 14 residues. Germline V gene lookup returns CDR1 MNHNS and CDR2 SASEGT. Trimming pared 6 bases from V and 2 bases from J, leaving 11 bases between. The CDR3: CASRGWGGNQPQHF. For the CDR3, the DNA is TGTGCCAGCAGAGGGTGGGGGGGCAATCAGCCCCAGCATTTT.

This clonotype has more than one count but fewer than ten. The CDR3 DNA reads TGCGCCAGCAAAAGCCCGACAGTGCTACAGGGGGCTCATACAGATACGCAGTATTTT. It is translated as CASKSPTVLQGAHTDTQYF. The V call is TRBV10-1, the J call TRBJ2-3; 9 positions agree with TRBD1. The V gene's germline CDR1 is WNHNN and CDR2 SYGVQD (reference sequence). Unmatched junction bases numbered 20, after V lost 7 bases and J lost 3 bases. The CDR3 contains 19 residues.

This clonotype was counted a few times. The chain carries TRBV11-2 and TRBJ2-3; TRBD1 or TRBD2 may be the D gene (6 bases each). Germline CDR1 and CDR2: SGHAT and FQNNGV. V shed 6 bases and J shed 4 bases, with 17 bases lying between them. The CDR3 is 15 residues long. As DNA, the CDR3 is TGTGCCAGCAGTCACCGGGGGCAGGGCCCAGATACGCAGTATTTT. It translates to CASSHRGQGPDTQYF.

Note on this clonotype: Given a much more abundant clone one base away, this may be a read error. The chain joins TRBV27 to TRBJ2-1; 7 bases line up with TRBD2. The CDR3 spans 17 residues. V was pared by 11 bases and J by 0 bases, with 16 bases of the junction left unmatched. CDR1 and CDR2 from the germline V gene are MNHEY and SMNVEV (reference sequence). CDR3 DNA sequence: TGTGCCGGCATCGCCGACGGGGGGTCCTACTCCTACAATGAGCAGTTCTTC. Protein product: CAGIADGGSYSYNEQFF.

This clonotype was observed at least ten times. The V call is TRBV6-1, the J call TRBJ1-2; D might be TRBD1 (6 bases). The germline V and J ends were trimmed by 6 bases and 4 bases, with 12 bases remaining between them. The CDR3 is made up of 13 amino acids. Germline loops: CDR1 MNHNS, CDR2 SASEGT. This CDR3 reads CASRVDRRYGYTF. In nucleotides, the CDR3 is TGTGCCAGCAGAGTCGACAGGCGCTATGGCTACACCTTC.

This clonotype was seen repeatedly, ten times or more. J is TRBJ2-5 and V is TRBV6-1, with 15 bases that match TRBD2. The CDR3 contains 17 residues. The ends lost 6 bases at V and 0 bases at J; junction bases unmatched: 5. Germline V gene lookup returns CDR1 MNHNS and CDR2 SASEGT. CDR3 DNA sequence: TGTGCCAGCAGGGGACTAGCGGGAGGAAAGTACCAAGAGACCCAGTACTTC. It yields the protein CASRGLAGGKYQETQYF.

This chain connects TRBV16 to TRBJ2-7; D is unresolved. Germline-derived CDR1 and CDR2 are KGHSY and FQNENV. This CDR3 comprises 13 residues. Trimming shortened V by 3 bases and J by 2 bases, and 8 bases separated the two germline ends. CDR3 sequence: CASSHLQPYEQYF. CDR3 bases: TGTGCCAGCAGCCATTTACAGCCCTACGAGCAGTACTTC. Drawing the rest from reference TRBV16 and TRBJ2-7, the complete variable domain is GEEVAQTPKHLVRGEGQKAKLYCAPIKGHSYVFWYQQVLKNEFKFLISFQNENVFDETGMPKERFSAKCLPNSPCSLEIQATKLEDSAVYFCASSHLQPYEQYFGPGTRLTVT.

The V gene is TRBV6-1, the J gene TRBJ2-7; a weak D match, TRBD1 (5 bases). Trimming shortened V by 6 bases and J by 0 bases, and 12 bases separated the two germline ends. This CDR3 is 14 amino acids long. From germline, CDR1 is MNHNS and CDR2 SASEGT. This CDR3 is CASRKQVTSYEQYF. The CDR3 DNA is TGTGCCAGCAGAAAACAGGTAACCTCCTACGAGCAGTACTTC.

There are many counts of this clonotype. The DNA for the CDR3 is TGTGCCAGCGGAGCGGGACGTGGGACTGAAGCTTTCTTT. Protein: CASGAGRGTEAFF. The V call is TRBV7-9, the J call TRBJ1-1; tentatively, D is TRBD1 (5 bases). Germline lookup yields CDR1 SEHNR and CDR2 FQNEAQ (reference sequence). With 8 bases removed from V and 5 bases from J, the gap between germline ends came to 15 bases. The CDR3 extends over 13 amino acids.

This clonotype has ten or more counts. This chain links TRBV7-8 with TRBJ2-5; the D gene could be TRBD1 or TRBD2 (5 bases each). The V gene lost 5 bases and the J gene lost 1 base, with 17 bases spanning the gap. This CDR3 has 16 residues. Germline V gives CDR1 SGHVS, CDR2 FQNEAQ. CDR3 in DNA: TGTGCCAGCAGCCACAGCAGGGACGGCCCCCAAGAGACCCAGTACTTC. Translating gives CASSHSRDGPQETQYF.

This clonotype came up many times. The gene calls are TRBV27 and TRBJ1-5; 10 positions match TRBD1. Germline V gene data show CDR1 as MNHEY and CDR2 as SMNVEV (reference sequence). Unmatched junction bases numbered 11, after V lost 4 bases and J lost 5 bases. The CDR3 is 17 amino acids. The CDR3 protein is CASSSNPGQGSHQPQHF. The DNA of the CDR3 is TGTGCCAGCAGTTCCAACCCGGGACAGGGGTCTCATCAGCCCCAGCATTTT.

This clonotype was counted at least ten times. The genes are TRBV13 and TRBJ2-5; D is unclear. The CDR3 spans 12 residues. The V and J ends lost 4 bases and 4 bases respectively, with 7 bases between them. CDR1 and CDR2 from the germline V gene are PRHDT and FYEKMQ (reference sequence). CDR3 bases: TGTGCCAGCAGCTCCGCGGCAGAGACCCAGTACTTC. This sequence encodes CASSSAAETQYF. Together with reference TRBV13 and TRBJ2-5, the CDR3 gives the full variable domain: AAGVIQSPRHLIKEKRETATLKCYPIPRHDTVYWYQQGPGQDPQFLISFYEKMQSDKGSIPDRFSAQQFSDYHSELNMSSLELGDSALYFCASSSAAETQYFGPGTRLLVL.

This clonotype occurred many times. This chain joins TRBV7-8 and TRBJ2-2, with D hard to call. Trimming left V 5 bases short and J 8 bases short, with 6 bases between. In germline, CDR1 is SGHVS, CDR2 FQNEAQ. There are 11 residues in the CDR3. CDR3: CASSGLGELFF. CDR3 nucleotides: TGTGCCAGCAGCGGTTTGGGGGAGCTGTTTTTT.

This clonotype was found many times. This chain's CDR3 is CASSLGLMSSGNTIYF. DNA for the CDR3: TGTGCCAGCAGCCTAGGACTCATGAGCTCTGGAAACACCATATATTTT. The J gene is TRBJ1-3, the V gene TRBV3-1; D call uncertain. Germline assignment: CDR1 LGHDT and CDR2 YNNKEL (reference sequence). The CDR3 spans 16 residues. V was cut by 4 bases and J by 0 bases, with 13 bases left in between.

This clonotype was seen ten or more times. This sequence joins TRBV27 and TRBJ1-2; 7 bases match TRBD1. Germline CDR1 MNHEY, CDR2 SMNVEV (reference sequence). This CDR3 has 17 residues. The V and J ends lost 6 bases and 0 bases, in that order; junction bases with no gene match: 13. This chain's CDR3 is CASSPHLRQGANYGYTF. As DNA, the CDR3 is TGTGCCAGCAGCCCCCATTTGCGGCAGGGGGCTAACTATGGCTACACCTTC.

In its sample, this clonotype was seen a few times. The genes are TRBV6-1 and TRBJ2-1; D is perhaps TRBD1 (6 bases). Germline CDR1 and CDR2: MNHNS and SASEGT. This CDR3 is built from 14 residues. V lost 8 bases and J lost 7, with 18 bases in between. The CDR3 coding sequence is TGTGCCAGCGTACTACAGGCGAGGGGGAATGAGCAGTTCTTC. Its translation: CASVLQARGNEQFF.

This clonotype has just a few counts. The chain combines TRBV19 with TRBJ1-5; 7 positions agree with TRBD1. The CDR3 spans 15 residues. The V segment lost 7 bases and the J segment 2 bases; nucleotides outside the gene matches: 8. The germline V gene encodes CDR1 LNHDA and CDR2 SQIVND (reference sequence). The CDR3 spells CASTQDRAGNQPQHF. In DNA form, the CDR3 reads TGTGCCAGTACTCAAGACAGGGCTGGCAATCAGCCCCAGCATTTT.

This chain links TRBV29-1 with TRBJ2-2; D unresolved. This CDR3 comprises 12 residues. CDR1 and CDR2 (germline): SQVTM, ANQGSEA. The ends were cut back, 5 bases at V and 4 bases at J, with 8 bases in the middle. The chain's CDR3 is CSVHSITGELFF. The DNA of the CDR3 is TGCAGCGTTCACAGCATCACCGGGGAGCTGTTTTTT.

CDR3 amino acids: CASITGWGRTDTQYF. The CDR3 region has the DNA TGTGCCAGCATTACGGGGTGGGGCAGGACAGATACGCAGTATTTT. The genes are TRBV11-3 and TRBJ2-3; either TRBD1 or TRBD2 may supply D (5 bases each). The CDR3 sequence is 15 residues long. Germline CDR1 and CDR2: SGHNT and YENEEA. The V end lost 7 bases, the J end lost 3 bases, and 17 bases lay between the germline ends.